This T cell receptor beta chain was observed in a study of cytomegalovirus exposure and HLA in healthy donors. Study at large: There were some 120 million unique TCR beta sequences, drawn from roughly 200 million T cells, in an earlier analysis.

Vbeta (60) and Jbeta (13) primers were used in the PCR. Assay used: immunoSEQ multiplex PCR; TCRdb lists only in-frame clones, some missing. Here the sample spans 90,000 to 150,000 clones, 70% to 85% being singletons. There are 12 residues in the CDR3. Germline values: CDR1 SQVTM, CDR2 ANQGSEA. The V and J genes are TRBV29-1 and TRBJ2-5, with no clear D. Gene TRBJ2-7 matches the end of the DNA better, so the J call may be wrong. The TCR was taken from a human donor in good health. The sequencing input was PBMCs. The CDR3 DNA sequence: TGCAGCGTTCGGGTCCGGGTTGACGAGCAGTACTTC. Amino acids: CSVRVRVDEQYF.